The 14 T cell receptor beta chains in this list originate from one sample, sequenced in a study of radiotherapy plus CTLA-4 blockade in lung cancer. Assay: immunoSEQ multiplex PCR; the TCRdb copy retains only in-frame clones and omits some. Here the sample spans some 52,000 clones, roughly 80% being singletons. The specimen was peripheral blood, collected from a patient treated with radiotherapy plus ipilimumab. The receptors were gathered from a human donor with non-small cell lung cancer who had a partial response to radiotherapy plus ipilimumab.

V usage is TRBV4-2 and J usage is TRBJ2-3, with 12 nucleotides matching TRBD1. The germline gives CDR1 LGHNA, CDR2 YNFKEQ. V lost 4 bases and J lost 3; bases outside the gene matches: 8. This CDR3 spans 17 amino acids. CDR3 DNA sequence: TGTGCCAGCAGCCCGAGCGGGACAGGGGGCGCGACAGATACGCAGTATTTT. Translated: CASSPSGTGGATDTQYF.

The rearrangement uses TRBV12-5 and TRBJ1-5, with 8 bases matching TRBD1. The CDR3 covers 15 residues. Germline V gives CDR1 LGHNT, CDR2 FRNRAP. V lost 5 bases, J lost 3 bases, and 6 bases stayed unmatched. DNA for the CDR3: TGTGCTAGTGGTACGGACAGGGCTTTCAATCAGCCCCAGCATTTT. Amino acid sequence: CASGTDRAFNQPQHF.

The chain carries TRBV4-1 and TRBJ2-5, with D unresolved. V lost 0 bases and J lost 6, with 8 bases in between. CDR1 MGHRA and CDR2 YSYEKL come from the germline V gene. The CDR3 has 13 residues. CDR3 protein: CASSQEQLQTQYF. The CDR3 DNA sequence: TGCGCCAGCAGCCAAGAACAGCTGCAGACCCAGTACTTC.

The chain joins TRBV7-9 to TRBJ2-1; TRBD2 matches at 12 bases. This CDR3 contains 16 residues. CDR1 is SEHNR, CDR2 FQNEAQ, per germline (reference sequence). V lost 2 bases to trimming and J lost 8 bases; unmatched junction nucleotides: 7. In nucleotides, the CDR3 is TGTGCCAGCAGCTTAACACTAGCGGGGGGTGGCGATGAGCAGTTCTTC. Amino acid sequence: CASSLTLAGGGDEQFF.

This clone has only a few counts. This chain uses TRBV25-1 with TRBJ2-3; 9 bases line up with TRBD2. Germline loops: CDR1 MGHDK, CDR2 SYGVNS. The CDR3 sequence is 16 residues long. Trimming removed 1 base from V and 2 bases from J; junction bases left unmatched: 4. The CDR3 sequence: CASSEWSGGNTDTQYF. CDR3 in DNA: TGTGCCAGCAGTGAATGGAGCGGGGGGAACACAGATACGCAGTATTTT.

The CDR3 reads CASRKTGLSNQPQHF. For the CDR3, the DNA is TGTGCCAGTAGAAAGACAGGTCTTAGCAATCAGCCCCAGCATTTT. The chain uses TRBV19 and TRBJ1-5; D is possibly TRBD1 (6 bases). The CDR3 length is 15 residues. The germline V and J ends were trimmed by 6 bases and 0 bases, with 12 bases remaining between them. Germline loops: CDR1 LNHDA, CDR2 SQIVND (reference sequence).

DNA of the CDR3: TGCGCCAGCAGCCAAGATGGGGTGCGGGGGAACCCAGCTTTCTTT. The encoded protein is CASSQDGVRGNPAFF. The V call is TRBV4-1, the J call TRBJ1-1, with a possible D match to TRBD1 (5 bases). Germline lookup yields CDR1 MGHRA and CDR2 YSYEKL. The length of the CDR3 is 15 residues. V lost 0 bases to trimming and J lost 10 bases, with 18 bases between them.

CDR3 nucleotide sequence: TGTGCCAGCAGCCCCGGACAGGTGAACACCGGGGAGCTGTTTTTT. This translates into CASSPGQVNTGELFF. V and J are TRBV4-2 and TRBJ2-2, with 7 bases matching TRBD1. The V segment lost 4 bases and the J segment 1 base; nucleotides outside the gene matches: 3. Germline assignment: CDR1 LGHNA and CDR2 YNFKEQ. This CDR3 region has 15 residues.

This clone was seen once. CDR3 sequence: CASSGTSGGAREQYF. The CDR3 DNA sequence: TGTGCCAGCAGCGGGACTAGCGGGGGGGCCCGGGAGCAGTACTTC. The rearrangement links TRBV7-2 to TRBJ2-7; 16 bases fit TRBD2. The CDR3 is made up of 15 amino acids. Germline V gene data show CDR1 as SGHTA and CDR2 as FQGNSA. The trim removed 5 bases at V and 7 bases at J, leaving 5 bases unmatched. The whole variable domain, filled in from reference TRBV7-2 and TRBJ2-7, reads GAGVSQSPSNKVTEKGKDVELRCDPISGHTALYWYRQSLGQGLEFLIYFQGNSAPDKSGLPSDRFSAERTGGSVSTLTIQRTQQEDSAVYLCASSGTSGGAREQYFGPGTRLTVT.

The chain links TRBV6-5 to TRBJ1-5; D unresolved. This CDR3 spans 15 amino acids. V was trimmed by 6 bases and J by 1 base, leaving 13 bases between them. The V gene's germline CDR1 is MNHEY and CDR2 SVGAGI. CDR3: CASSTTRSSNQPQHF. The CDR3 nucleotides read TGTGCCAGCAGCACGACACGGTCGAGCAATCAGCCCCAGCATTTT.

The chain joins TRBV4-1 to TRBJ2-5, with 7 nucleotides matching TRBD1. This CDR3 is 19 amino acids long. The germline gives CDR1 MGHRA, CDR2 YSYEKL. Germline trimming cut 0 bases from V and 5 bases from J; bases unmatched to any gene: 18. The CDR3 loop is CASSQDRQGNNLVWETQYF. The DNA of the CDR3 is TGCGCCAGCAGCCAAGACCGACAGGGAAACAATTTAGTGTGGGAGACCCAGTACTTC.

The V and J genes are TRBV18 and TRBJ2-7; no definite D call. This CDR3 comprises 14 residues. Deletions cut 2 bases from V and 0 bases from J, with 8 bases between. Germline V gives CDR1 KGHSH, CDR2 LQKENI. CDR3 DNA: TGTGCCAGCTCACCATGGTCAGACTCCTACGAGCAGTACTTC. Protein product: CASSPWSDSYEQYF.

The chain uses TRBV4-1 and TRBJ1-6; D is unclear. CDR1 and CDR2 (germline): MGHRA, YSYEKL. This CDR3 region has 16 residues. Trimming left V 0 bases short and J 5 bases short, with 11 bases between. CDR3 nucleotides: TGCGCCAGCAGCCAAGAGCTAAAACTTAATAATTCACCCCTCCACTTT. This encodes CASSQELKLNNSPLHF.

The rearrangement links TRBV19 to TRBJ2-3, with D perhaps TRBD1 (6 bases). The CDR3 runs to 14 residues. Trimming removed 7 bases from V and 2 bases from J, with 13 bases in between. Germline V gene data show CDR1 as LNHDA and CDR2 as SQIVND (reference sequence). The CDR3 loop is CASKVGANTDTQYF. CDR3 bases: TGTGCCAGTAAGGTGGGGGCCAACACAGATACGCAGTATTTT. The full variable domain, its missing parts supplied by reference TRBV19 and TRBJ2-3, is DGGITQSPKYLFRKEGQNVTLSCEQNLNHDAMYWYRQDPGQGLRLIYYSQIVNDFQKGDIAEGYSVSREKKESFPLTVTSAQKNPTAFYLCASKVGANTDTQYFGPGTRLTVL.